A single sample is the source of the 6 T cell receptor beta chains below, sequenced in a study of cytomegalovirus exposure and HLA in healthy donors. TCRdb's table, derived via immunoSEQ multiplex PCR, lists solely in-frame clones and lacks some. The sample consists of approximately 270,000 clones, around 90% of them appearing once. Specimen: PBMCs. These TCRs come from a woman aged 18-30 years in good health and CMV-seronegative.

J is TRBJ2-2 and V is TRBV5-6; 8 bases agree with TRBD1. V lost 2 bases and J lost 4; bases outside the gene matches: 7. Germline lookup yields CDR1 SGHDT and CDR2 YYEEEE. The CDR3 sequence is 16 residues long. The CDR3 protein is CASSFRRGRSTGELFF. The CDR3 bases are TGTGCCAGCAGCTTTCGCAGGGGGCGAAGCACCGGGGAGCTGTTTTTT.

This chain links TRBV30 with TRBJ2-5, with 11 bases fitting TRBD2. Germline CDR1 reads GTSNPN; CDR2 reads SVGIG (reference sequence). This CDR3 contains 15 residues. With 5 bases clipped from V and 1 base from J, the junction kept 6 bases outside the gene matches. The CDR3 here is CAWGRLAGSQETQYF. Here the CDR3 DNA reads TGTGCCTGGGGCCGACTAGCGGGGTCCCAAGAGACCCAGTACTTC.

The V call is TRBV7-3, the J call TRBJ2-3, with 15 bases aligning to TRBD2. V shed 5 bases and J 4 bases; nucleotides not matched to a gene: 4. The CDR3 consists of 16 residues. Germline loops: CDR1 SGHTA, CDR2 FQGTGA. The CDR3 reads CASSQGLAGGSDTQYF. The CDR3 region has the DNA TGTGCCAGCAGCCAGGGACTAGCGGGGGGATCAGATACGCAGTATTTT.

V usage is TRBV2 and J usage is TRBJ1-6; no clear D. This CDR3 contains 17 residues. V lost 2 bases and J lost 0, with 11 bases in between. CDR1 is SNHLY, CDR2 FYNNEI, per germline. This CDR3 reads CASSELGVSSYNSPLHF. The CDR3 DNA reads as TGTGCCAGCAGTGAACTCGGGGTGAGCTCCTATAATTCACCCCTCCACTTT.

This clone was detected once. The rearrangement joins TRBV7-9 to TRBJ1-6; 7 bases fit TRBD1. The germline V gene has CDR1 SEHNR and CDR2 FQNEAQ (reference sequence). The junction had 2 bases not matched to a gene; V was cut back by 5 bases and J by 7 bases. The CDR3 covers 13 residues. The CDR3 loop reads CASSRDRNSPLHF. The CDR3 DNA sequence: TGTGCCAGCAGCCGGGACAGAAATTCACCCCTCCACTTT. Combining the CDR3 with reference TRBV7-9 and TRBJ1-6 gives the whole variable domain DTGVSQNPRHKITKRGQNVTFRCDPISEHNRLYWYRQTLGQGPEFLTYFQNEAQLEKSRLLSDRFSAERPKGSFSTLEIQRTEQGDSAMYLCASSRDRNSPLHFGNGTRLTVT.

J is TRBJ2-7 and V is TRBV19; 7 bases align to TRBD1. J was trimmed by 3 bases and V by 7 bases; bases with no gene match: 15. Germline CDR1 and CDR2: LNHDA and SQIVND (reference sequence). The CDR3 runs 16 residues. The DNA for the CDR3 is TGTGCCAGTACTACCTCTCCCGGGACAGCTCACTACGAGCAGTACTTC. It translates to CASTTSPGTAHYEQYF.